This entry lists 10 T cell receptor beta chains sequenced from one sample in a study of T cells after somatic rescue of genetic block (dated by TCRdb to 2020 to 2021). Libraries were prepared through the immunoSEQ multiplex PCR assay. TCRdb provides this immuneACCESS table in a form limited to in-frame rearrangements. Some clones are lacking; in checked studies, under half of them reflect an unresolved V gene, and why the rest are absent is not known. The sample table contains approximately 65,000 clones; only one count was recorded for 85% to 95% of them. Jointly, the top ten make up roughly 2.8% of the sample. Sequencing was carried out using peripheral blood mononuclear cells (PBMCs). Every receptor here comes from a man aged 35 to 55.

CDR3 bases: TGTGCCAGCAGGATGACAGGGGATGAGCAGTTCTTC. It specifies CASRMTGDEQFF. This sequence joins TRBV11-2 and TRBJ2-1, with TRBD1 identical over 8 bases. The CDR3 runs 12 residues. J lost 8 bases, V lost 6 bases, and 3 bases had no gene match. Germline V gene sequence: CDR1 SGHAT, CDR2 FQNNGV.

Points on this clone: The sample has other DNA sequences that encode this CDR3 too. The chain joins TRBV14 to TRBJ2-2, with D perhaps TRBD1 (5 bases). Trimming took 4 bases from V and 5 from J, leaving 8 bases between them. Germline V gives CDR1 SGHDN, CDR2 FVKESK. The CDR3 covers 13 residues. This chain's CDR3 is CASSPQATGELFF. The CDR3 coding sequence is TGTGCCAGCAGCCCACAGGCTACCGGGGAGCTGTTTTTT.

The chain has TRBV5-5 and TRBJ2-1; D gene unclear. CDR1 SGHKS and CDR2 YYEKEE come from the germline V gene (reference sequence). The V end lost 4 bases, the J end lost 3 bases, and 8 bases lay between the germline ends. The CDR3 has 13 amino acids. CDR3 amino acids: CASSHRIYNEQFF. CDR3 nucleotides: TGTGCCAGCAGCCATCGGATCTACAATGAGCAGTTCTTC.

V is TRBV29-1 and J is TRBJ1-4; no clear D gene. Germline CDR1 and CDR2: SQVTM and ANQGSEA. The CDR3 runs to 13 residues. V lost 2 bases to trimming and J lost 8 bases, with 12 bases between them. CDR3 DNA sequence: TGCAGCGTTGAAAGGTCGGCCGGGGAAAAACTGTTTTTT. Amino acid sequence: CSVERSAGEKLFF.

The rearrangement uses TRBV27 and TRBJ1-6; D not certain. Germline V CDR1 and CDR2: MNHEY, SMNVEV (reference sequence). The CDR3 covers 15 residues. The ends were cut back, 4 bases at V and 10 bases at J, with 17 bases in the middle. In DNA, the CDR3 is TGTGCCAGCAGTTCCTCGCAGGTTTTATCGTCACCCCTCCACTTT. As protein: CASSSSQVLSSPLHF.

CDR3 in DNA: TGTGCCAAGCTGGGGGGTGGAGGTGGCTACACCTTC. Residues: CAKLGGGGGYTF. V gene TRBV2 combines with J gene TRBJ1-2; D may be TRBD1 (5 bases). The germline V and J ends were trimmed by 10 bases and 7 bases, with 16 bases remaining between them. The V gene's germline CDR1 is SNHLY and CDR2 FYNNEI. The CDR3 is 12 amino acids.

This chain links TRBV30 with TRBJ2-7, with 9 bases lining up with TRBD1. The trim removed 3 bases at V and 3 bases at J, leaving 9 bases unmatched. Germline CDR1 is GTSNPN and CDR2 is SVGIG (reference sequence). The CDR3 totals 15 residues. CDR3 protein: CAWSSGQGPDYEQYF. CDR3 in DNA: TGTGCCTGGAGCTCGGGACAGGGACCGGACTACGAGCAGTACTTC.

This clone was detected only a few times. V and J are TRBV4-1 and TRBJ1-1; 8 nucleotides match TRBD1. V dropped 3 bases and J dropped 1; count of bases not matched to a gene: 4. Germline V gives CDR1 MGHRA, CDR2 YSYEKL. The CDR3 totals 15 residues. DNA for the CDR3: TGCGCCAGCAGCCAGGGGACAGGTGAGAACACTGAAGCTTTCTTT. This gives the protein CASSQGTGENTEAFF.

This clone is a singleton in its sample. This rearrangement joins TRBV7-2 to TRBJ2-7; D possibly corresponds to TRBD2 (6 bases). The V end lost 1 base, the J end lost 4 bases, and 11 bases lay between the germline ends. This CDR3 has 14 amino acids. Germline lookup yields CDR1 SGHTA and CDR2 FQGNSA. In DNA, the CDR3 is TGTGCCAGCAGCTTAGGTGGGGGGATGTACGAGCAGTACTTC. As protein: CASSLGGGMYEQYF. Full variable domain (rest looked up from reference TRBV7-2 and TRBJ2-7): GAGVSQSPSNKVTEKGKDVELRCDPISGHTALYWYRQSLGQGLEFLIYFQGNSAPDKSGLPSDRFSAERTGGSVSTLTIQRTQQEDSAVYLCASSLGGGMYEQYFGPGTRLTVT.

The V call is TRBV7-2, the J call TRBJ2-4; TRBD1 is a possible D gene (5 bases). This CDR3 comprises 16 residues. Germline-derived CDR1 and CDR2 are SGHTA and FQGNSA. The germline V and J ends were trimmed by 1 base and 3 bases, with 13 bases remaining between them. The CDR3: CASSLGELRGKNIQYF. CDR3 nucleotides: TGTGCCAGCAGCTTAGGAGAGTTAAGGGGCAAAAACATTCAGTACTTC.